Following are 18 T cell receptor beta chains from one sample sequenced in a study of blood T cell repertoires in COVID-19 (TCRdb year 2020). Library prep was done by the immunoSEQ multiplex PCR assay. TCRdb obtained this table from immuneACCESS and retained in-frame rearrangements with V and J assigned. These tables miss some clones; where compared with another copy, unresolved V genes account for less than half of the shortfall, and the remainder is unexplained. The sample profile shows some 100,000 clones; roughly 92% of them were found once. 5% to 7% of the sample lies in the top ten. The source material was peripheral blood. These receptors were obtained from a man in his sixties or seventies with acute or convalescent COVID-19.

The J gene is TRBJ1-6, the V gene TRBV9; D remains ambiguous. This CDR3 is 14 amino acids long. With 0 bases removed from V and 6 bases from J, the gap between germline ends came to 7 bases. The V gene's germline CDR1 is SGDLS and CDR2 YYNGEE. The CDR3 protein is CASSVAKANSPLHF. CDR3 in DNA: TGTGCCAGCAGCGTAGCGAAAGCTAATTCACCCCTCCACTTT. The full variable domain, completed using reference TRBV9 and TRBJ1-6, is DSGVTQTPKHLITATGQRVTLRCSPRSGDLSVYWYQQSLDQGLQFLIQYYNGEERAKGNILERFSAQQFPDLHSELNLSSLELGDSALYFCASSVAKANSPLHFGNGTRLTVT.

CDR3 region: CASSLEGTGRPQHF. CDR3 bases: TGTGCCAGCAGCTTAGAGGGAACAGGGCGGCCCCAGCATTTT. The chain combines TRBV7-6 with TRBJ1-5, with a tentative D call TRBD1 (6 bases). The CDR3 is made up of 14 amino acids. Trimming cost V 1 base and J 9 bases, with 13 bases left between them. In germline, CDR1 is SGHVS, CDR2 FNYEAQ.

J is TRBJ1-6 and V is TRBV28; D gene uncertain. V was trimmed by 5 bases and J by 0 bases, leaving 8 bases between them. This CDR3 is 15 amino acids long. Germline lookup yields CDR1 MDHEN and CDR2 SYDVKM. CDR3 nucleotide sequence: TGTGCCAGCAGTCCCCCGAGCTCCTATAATTCACCCCTCCACTTT. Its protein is CASSPPSSYNSPLHF.

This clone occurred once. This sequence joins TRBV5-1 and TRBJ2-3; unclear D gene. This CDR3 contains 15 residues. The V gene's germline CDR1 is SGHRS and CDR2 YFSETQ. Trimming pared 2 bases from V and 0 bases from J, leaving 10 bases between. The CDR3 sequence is CASSFGLVSTDTQYF. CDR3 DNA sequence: TGCGCCAGCAGCTTTGGGCTGGTTAGCACAGATACGCAGTATTTT.

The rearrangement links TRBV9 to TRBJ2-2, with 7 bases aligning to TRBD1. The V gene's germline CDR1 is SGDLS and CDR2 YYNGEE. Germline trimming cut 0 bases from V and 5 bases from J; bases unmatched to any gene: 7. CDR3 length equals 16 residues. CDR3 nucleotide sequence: TGTGCCAGCAGCGTAGCAACAGGGGTGAGAACCGGGGAGCTGTTTTTT. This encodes CASSVATGVRTGELFF.

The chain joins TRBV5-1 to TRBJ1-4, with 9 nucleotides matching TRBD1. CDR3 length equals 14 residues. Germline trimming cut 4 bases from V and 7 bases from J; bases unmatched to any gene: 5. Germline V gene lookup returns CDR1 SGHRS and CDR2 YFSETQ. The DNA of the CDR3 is TGCGCCAGCAGCCACAGGGGGCTGGGTGAAAAACTGTTTTTT. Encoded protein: CASSHRGLGEKLFF.

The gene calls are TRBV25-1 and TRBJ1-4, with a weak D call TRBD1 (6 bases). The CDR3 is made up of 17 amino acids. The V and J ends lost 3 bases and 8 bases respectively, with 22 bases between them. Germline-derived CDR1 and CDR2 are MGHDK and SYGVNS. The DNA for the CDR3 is TGTGCCAGCAGTGATTCCCCCATCCCAGGGGTTTTCGAAAAACTGTTTTTT. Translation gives CASSDSPIPGVFEKLFF. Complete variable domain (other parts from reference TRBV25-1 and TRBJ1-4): EADIYQTPRYLVIGTGKKITLECSQTMGHDKMYWYQQDPGMELHLIHYSYGVNSTEKGDLSSESTVSRIRTEHFPLTLESARPSHTSQYLCASSDSPIPGVFEKLFFGSGTQLSVL.

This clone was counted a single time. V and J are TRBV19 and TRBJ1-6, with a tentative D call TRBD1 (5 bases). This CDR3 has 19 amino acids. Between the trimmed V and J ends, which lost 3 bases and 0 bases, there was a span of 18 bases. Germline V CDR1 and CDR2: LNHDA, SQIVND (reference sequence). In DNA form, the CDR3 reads TGTGCCAGTAGTATCTCTCCCCTCCGACAGAGCTCCTATAATTCACCCCTCCACTTT. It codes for CASSISPLRQSSYNSPLHF. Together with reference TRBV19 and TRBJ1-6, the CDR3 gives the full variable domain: DGGITQSPKYLFRKEGQNVTLSCEQNLNHDAMYWYRQDPGQGLRLIYYSQIVNDFQKGDIAEGYSVSREKKESFPLTVTSAQKNPTAFYLCASSISPLRQSSYNSPLHFGNGTRLTVT.

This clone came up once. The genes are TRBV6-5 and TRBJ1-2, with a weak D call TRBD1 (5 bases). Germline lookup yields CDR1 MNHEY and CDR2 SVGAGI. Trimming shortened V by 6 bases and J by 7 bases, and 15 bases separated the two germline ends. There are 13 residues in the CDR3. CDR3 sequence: CASSNRQGTGYTF. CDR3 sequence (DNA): TGTGCCAGCAGCAACCGCCAGGGTACTGGCTACACCTTC.

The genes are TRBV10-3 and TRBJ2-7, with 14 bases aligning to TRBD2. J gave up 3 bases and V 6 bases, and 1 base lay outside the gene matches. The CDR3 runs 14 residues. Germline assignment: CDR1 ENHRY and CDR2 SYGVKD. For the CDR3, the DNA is TGTGCCATCAGGGGACTAGCGGGAGACTACGAGCAGTACTTC. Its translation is CAIRGLAGDYEQYF.

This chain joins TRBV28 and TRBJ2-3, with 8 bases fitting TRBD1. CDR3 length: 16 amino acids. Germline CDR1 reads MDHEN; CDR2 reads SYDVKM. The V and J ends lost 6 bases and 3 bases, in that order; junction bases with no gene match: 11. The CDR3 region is CASRLQGAWVTDTQYF. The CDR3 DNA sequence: TGTGCCAGCAGGCTTCAGGGGGCGTGGGTAACAGATACGCAGTATTTT.

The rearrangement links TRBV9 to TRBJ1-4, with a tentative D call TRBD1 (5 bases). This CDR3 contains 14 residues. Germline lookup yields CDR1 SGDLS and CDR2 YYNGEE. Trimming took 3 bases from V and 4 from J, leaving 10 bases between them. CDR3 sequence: CASSGGDFNEKLFF. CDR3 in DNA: TGTGCCAGCAGCGGGGGGGATTTTAATGAAAAACTGTTTTTT. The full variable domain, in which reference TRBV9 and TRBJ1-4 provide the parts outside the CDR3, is DSGVTQTPKHLITATGQRVTLRCSPRSGDLSVYWYQQSLDQGLQFLIQYYNGEERAKGNILERFSAQQFPDLHSELNLSSLELGDSALYFCASSGGDFNEKLFFGSGTQLSVL.

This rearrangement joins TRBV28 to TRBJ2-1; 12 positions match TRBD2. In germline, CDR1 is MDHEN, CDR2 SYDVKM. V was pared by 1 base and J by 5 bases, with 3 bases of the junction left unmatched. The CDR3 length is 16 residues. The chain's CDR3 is CASSLSSGREDNEQFF. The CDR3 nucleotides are TGTGCCAGCAGTTTATCTAGCGGGAGGGAAGACAATGAGCAGTTCTTC.

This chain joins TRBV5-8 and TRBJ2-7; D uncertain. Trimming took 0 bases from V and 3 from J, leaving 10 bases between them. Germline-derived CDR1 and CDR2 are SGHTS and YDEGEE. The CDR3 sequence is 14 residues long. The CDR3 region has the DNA TGTGCCAGCAGCTTGGGAGAAAGTCTCTACGAGCAGTACTTC. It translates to CASSLGESLYEQYF. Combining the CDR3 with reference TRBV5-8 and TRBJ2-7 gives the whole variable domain EAGVTQSPTHLIKTRGQQATLRCSPISGHTSVYWYQQALGLGLQFLLWYDEGEERNRGNFPPRFSGRQFPNYSSELNVNALELEDSALYLCASSLGESLYEQYFGPGTRLTVT.

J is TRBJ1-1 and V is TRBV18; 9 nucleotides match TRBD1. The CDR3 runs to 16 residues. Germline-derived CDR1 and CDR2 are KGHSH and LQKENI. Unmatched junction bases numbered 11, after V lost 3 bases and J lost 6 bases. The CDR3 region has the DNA TGTGCCAGCTCACCCGGAGTCGGACAGGGGAAACCTGAAGCTTTCTTT. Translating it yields CASSPGVGQGKPEAFF.

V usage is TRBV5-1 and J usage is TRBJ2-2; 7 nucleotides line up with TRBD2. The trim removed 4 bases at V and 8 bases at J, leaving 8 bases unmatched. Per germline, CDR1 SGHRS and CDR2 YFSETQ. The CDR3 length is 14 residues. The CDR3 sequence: CASSGAGIPGELFF. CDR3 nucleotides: TGCGCCAGCAGCGGAGCGGGGATCCCGGGGGAGCTGTTTTTT.

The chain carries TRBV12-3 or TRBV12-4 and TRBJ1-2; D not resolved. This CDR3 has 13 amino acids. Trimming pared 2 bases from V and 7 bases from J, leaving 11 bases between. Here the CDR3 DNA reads TGTGCCAGCAGTTTAAACTCTAACCTTGGCTACACCTTC. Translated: CASSLNSNLGYTF.

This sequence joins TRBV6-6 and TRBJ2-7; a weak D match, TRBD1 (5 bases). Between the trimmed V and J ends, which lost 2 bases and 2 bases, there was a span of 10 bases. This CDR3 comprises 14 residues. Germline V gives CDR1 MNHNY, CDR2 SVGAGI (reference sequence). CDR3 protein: CASSYGYRTYEQYF. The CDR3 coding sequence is TGTGCCAGCAGTTACGGGTACAGGACCTACGAGCAGTACTTC.